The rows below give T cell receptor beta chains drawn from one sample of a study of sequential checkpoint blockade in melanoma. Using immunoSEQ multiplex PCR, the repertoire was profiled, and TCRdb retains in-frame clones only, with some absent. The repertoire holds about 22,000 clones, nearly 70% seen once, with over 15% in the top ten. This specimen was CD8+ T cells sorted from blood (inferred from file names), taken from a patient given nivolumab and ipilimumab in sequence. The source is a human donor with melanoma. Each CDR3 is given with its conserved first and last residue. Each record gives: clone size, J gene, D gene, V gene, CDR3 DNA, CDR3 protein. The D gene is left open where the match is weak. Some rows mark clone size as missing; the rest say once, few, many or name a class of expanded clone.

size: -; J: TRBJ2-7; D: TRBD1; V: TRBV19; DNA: TGTGCCAGTAGAGCAGGACAGGGGGACTACGAGCAGTACTTC; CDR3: CASRAGQGDYEQYF
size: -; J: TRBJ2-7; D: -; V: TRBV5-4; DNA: TGCGCCAGCAGCTCAGGGGTAGAGCAGTACTTC; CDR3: CASSSGVEQYF
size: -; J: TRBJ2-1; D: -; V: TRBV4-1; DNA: TGCGCCAGCAGCCTACAGGGCTCCAATGAGCAGTTCTTC; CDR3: CASSLQGSNEQFF
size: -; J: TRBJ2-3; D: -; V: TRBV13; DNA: TGTGCCAGCAGCTTAGGTCTTACAGCAGATACGCAGTATTTT; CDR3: CASSLGLTADTQYF
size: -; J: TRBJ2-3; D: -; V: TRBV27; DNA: TGTGCCAGCAGTTTTCGGGACTTCACAGATACGCAGTATTTT; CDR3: CASSFRDFTDTQYF
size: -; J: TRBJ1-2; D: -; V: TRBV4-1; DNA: TGCGCCAGCAGCTCCCAGGGTTATAAAGGATTGGGCTACACCTTC; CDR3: CASSSQGYKGLGYTF
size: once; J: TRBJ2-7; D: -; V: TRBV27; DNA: TGTGCCAGCAGCGACCTTACAGACAGAAGATCAATCTACGAGCAGTACTTC; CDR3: CASSDLTDRRSIYEQYF
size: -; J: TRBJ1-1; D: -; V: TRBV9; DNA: TGTGCCAGCAACAATCCGAACAGGAAAGGCACTGAAGCTTTCTTT; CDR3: CASNNPNRKGTEAFF
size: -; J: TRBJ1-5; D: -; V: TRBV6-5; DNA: TGTGCCAGCAGTTACTCATGGGCAGATAGCAATCAGCCCCAGCATTTT; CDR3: CASSYSWADSNQPQHF
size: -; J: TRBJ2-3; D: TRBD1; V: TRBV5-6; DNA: TGTGCCAGCAGCTCGGACAGGGAGGTTTACGGGTTCACAGATACGCAGTATTTT; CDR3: CASSSDREVYGFTDTQYF
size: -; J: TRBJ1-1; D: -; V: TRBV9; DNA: TGTGCCAGCAGCGCGAGAGTCGGGAATGAAGCTTTCTTT; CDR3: CASSARVGNEAFF
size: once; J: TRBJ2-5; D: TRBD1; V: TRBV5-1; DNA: TGCGCCAGCAGCTTGCCACAGGGGGCGACCCAGTACTTC; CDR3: CASSLPQGATQYF
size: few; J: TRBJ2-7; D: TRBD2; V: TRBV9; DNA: TGTGCCAGCAGCCGGACGGGGGGCGAGCAGTACTTC; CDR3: CASSRTGGEQYF
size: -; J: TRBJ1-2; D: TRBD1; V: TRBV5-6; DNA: TGTGCCAGCGTCTCCGGGACAGTTCTATCCTATGGCTACACCTTC; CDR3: CASVSGTVLSYGYTF
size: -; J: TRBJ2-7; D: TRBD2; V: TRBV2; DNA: TGTGCCAGCAGTGAAGCTGGCGGGGGCTCCTACGAGCAGTACTTC; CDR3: CASSEAGGGSYEQYF
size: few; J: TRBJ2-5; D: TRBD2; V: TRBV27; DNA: TGTGCCAGCAGTCCGAGACTAGCGGTCACAGAAGAGACCCAGTACTTC; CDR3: CASSPRLAVTEETQYF
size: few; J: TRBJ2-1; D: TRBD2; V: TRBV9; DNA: TGTGCCAGCAGCGTAGGGACCGCCGGGGGGAATGAGCAGTTCTTC; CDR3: CASSVGTAGGNEQFF
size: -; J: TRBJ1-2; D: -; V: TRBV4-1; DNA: TGCGCCAGCAGCCAAGATTCAGGGGTTGGCTACACCTTC; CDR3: CASSQDSGVGYTF
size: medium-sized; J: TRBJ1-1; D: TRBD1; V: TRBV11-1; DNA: TGTGCCAGCAGCGCGACAGGGGGAGGTGAAGCTTTCTTT; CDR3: CASSATGGGEAFF
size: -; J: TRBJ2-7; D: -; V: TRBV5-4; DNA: TGTGCCAGCAGCTTGGCAGGGTTCGAGCAGTACTTC; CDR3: CASSLAGFEQYF
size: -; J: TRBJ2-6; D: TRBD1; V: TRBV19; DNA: TGTGCCAGTAGTATGGACAGGCTGAGCTCTGGGGCCAACGTCCTGACTTTC; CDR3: CASSMDRLSSGANVLTF
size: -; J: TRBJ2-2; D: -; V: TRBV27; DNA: TGTGCCAGCAGTTTATCCAGTTTCCAGAACACCGGGGAGCTGTTTTTT; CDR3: CASSLSSFQNTGELFF
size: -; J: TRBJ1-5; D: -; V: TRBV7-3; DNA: TGTGCCAGCAGCTACCAGGATTTGAGCAATCAGCCCCAGCATTTT; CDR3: CASSYQDLSNQPQHF
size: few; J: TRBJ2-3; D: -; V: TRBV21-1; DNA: TGTGCCAGCAGCCAAGAGAGGGGCGGGGGGGCCTCAGATACGCAGTATTTT; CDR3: CASSQERGGGASDTQYF
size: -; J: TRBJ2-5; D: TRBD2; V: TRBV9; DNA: TGTGCCAGCAGCGTAGAATTAGCGGGGGGGCAAGAGACCCAGTACTTC; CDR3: CASSVELAGGQETQYF
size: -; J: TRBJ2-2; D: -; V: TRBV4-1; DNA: TGTGCCAGCAGCCAGGAGGGGGGGCGTACCGGGGAGCTGTTTTTT; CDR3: CASSQEGGRTGELFF
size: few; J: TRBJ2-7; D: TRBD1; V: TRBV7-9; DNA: TGCGCCAGCAGCCAAGGACAGGGACGGTACGAGCAGTACTTC; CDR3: CASSQGQGRYEQYF
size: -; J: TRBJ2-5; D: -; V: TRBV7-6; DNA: TGTGCCAGCAGCGTGCCGGGACTCCTTAAAGAGACCCAGTACTTC; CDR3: CASSVPGLLKETQYF
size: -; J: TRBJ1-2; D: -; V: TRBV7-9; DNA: TGTGCCAGCAGCTTAGGGCGGCAGGGGCTTGACTATGGCTACACCTTC; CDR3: CASSLGRQGLDYGYTF
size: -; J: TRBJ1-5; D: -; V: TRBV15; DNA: TGTGCCACCAGCAAGACGTCCGGGAGCAATCAGCCCCAGCATTTT; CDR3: CATSKTSGSNQPQHF
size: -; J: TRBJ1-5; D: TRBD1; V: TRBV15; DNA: TGTGCCACCAGCAGCACAGGGGAGAGGCAGCCCCAGCATTTT; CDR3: CATSSTGERQPQHF
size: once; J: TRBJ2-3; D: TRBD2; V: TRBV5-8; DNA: TGTGCCAGCAGCTGGGGACTAGCGGGCACAGATACGCAGTATTTT; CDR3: CASSWGLAGTDTQYF
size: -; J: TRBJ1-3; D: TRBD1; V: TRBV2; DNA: TGTGCCAGCAGTGAGCGGACAGGGTCCTCTGGAAACACCATATATTTT; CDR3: CASSERTGSSGNTIYF
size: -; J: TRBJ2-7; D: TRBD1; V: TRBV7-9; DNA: TGTGCCAGCAGCATAATCGAATCGACAGGGGGCCTCTACGAGCAGTACTTC; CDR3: CASSIIESTGGLYEQYF
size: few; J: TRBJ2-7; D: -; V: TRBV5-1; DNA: TGCGCCAGCAGCCCAAAGGGAACAGCGGACTACGAGCAGTACTTC; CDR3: CASSPKGTADYEQYF
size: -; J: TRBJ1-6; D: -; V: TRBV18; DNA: TGTGCCAGCTCACCAACAGGGAGTTTTGATTCACCCCTCCACTTT; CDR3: CASSPTGSFDSPLHF
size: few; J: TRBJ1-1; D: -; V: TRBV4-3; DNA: TGCGCCAGCAGCCAAGACTTTAGGGTAGGGGTAACTGAAGCTTTCTTT; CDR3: CASSQDFRVGVTEAFF
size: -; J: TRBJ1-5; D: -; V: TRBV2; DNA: TGTGCCAGCAGTGGACTTCGGGGGAGTCAGCCCCAGCATTTT; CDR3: CASSGLRGSQPQHF
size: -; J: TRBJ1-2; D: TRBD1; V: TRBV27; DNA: TGTGCCAGCACCCTAAGAGGGGGCGACTATGGCTACACCTTC; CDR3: CASTLRGGDYGYTF
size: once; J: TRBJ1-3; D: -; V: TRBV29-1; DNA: TGCAGCGTGATGTTGACGGGAGAAGCTGGAAACACCATATATTTT; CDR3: CSVMLTGEAGNTIYF
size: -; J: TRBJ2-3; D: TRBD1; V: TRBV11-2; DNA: TGTGCCAGCAGCCCACCGGGACAGGCCTTCACAGATACGCAGTATTTT; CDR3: CASSPPGQAFTDTQYF
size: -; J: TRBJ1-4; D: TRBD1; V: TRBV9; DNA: TGTGCCAGCAGCCCGGGACAGGGGTATGAAAAACTGTTTTTT; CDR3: CASSPGQGYEKLFF
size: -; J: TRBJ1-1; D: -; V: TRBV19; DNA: TGTGCCAGCGTCCGGAACACTGAAGCTTTCTTT; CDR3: CASVRNTEAFF
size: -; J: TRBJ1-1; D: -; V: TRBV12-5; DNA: TGTGCTAGTGCCGTACCCCAGGACACCCAGAACACTGAAGCTTTCTTT; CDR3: CASAVPQDTQNTEAFF
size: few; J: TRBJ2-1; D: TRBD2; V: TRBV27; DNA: TGTGCCAGCAGTTTGGGGGGGGGAGCATACTCTGGGCAGTTCTTC; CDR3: CASSLGGGAYSGQFF
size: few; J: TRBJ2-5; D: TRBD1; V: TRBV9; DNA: TGTGCCAGCAGCGTATCGGGACAGGCCGGTTCGGAGACCCAGTACTTC; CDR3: CASSVSGQAGSETQYF
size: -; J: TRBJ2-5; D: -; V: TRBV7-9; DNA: TGTGCCAGCAGCCGCGGTCTCTACCAGTACCAAGAGACCCAGTACTTC; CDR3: CASSRGLYQYQETQYF
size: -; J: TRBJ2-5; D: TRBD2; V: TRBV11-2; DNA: TGTGCCAGCAGCTTAGTGGCTAGCGGGACCCAAGAGACCCAGTACTTC; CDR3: CASSLVASGTQETQYF
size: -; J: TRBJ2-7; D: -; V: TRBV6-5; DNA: TGTGCCAGCAGTTACTCAGGACGCGGGTTCTACGAGCAGTACTTC; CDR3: CASSYSGRGFYEQYF
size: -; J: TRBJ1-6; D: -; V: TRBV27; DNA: TGTGCCAGCAGTTTATCGGGCAGAACTAATTCACCCCTCCACTTT; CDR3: CASSLSGRTNSPLHF
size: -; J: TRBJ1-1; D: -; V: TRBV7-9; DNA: TGTGCCAGCAGCTTAGGTGGAGGGGGGGTCACTGAAGCTTTCTTT; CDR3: CASSLGGGGVTEAFF
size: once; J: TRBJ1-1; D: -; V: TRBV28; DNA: TGTGCCAGCAGTTTTCGCGGAATGCAAAAAGTGGCTGAAGCTTTCTTT; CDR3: CASSFRGMQKVAEAFF
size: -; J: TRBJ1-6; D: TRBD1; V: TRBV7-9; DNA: TGTGCCAGCCCCCCCGCCGAGGGGGCCCCCCTCCACTTT; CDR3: CASPPAEGAPLHF